Listed below are T cell receptor beta chains from one sample, sequenced in a study of blood T cell repertoires in COVID-19. Some clones are missing from TCRdb's copy, which holds only in-frame ones; the method was immunoSEQ multiplex PCR. The sample consists of more than 350,000 clones, about 86% of them appearing once. Sequenced sample: PBMCs or T cells enriched from blood (not recorded which). These receptors were collected from a woman in her forties or fifties who had recovered from COVID-19. CDR3s include the opening cysteine and the closing phenylalanine or tryptophan. A D gene is named only where the DNA matches it firmly. Clone size is not always given. Where it is, it says once, few, many or a class for expanded clones.

TRBV15,NA,TRBJ2-1,TRBD1,14,TGTGCCACCGTTAGGGACAGGGGCTACAATGAGCAGTTCTTC,CATVRDRGYNEQFF
TRBV9,NA,TRBJ1-2,TRBD1,14,TGTGCCAGCAGCGTGAACAGGGGAAACTATGGCTACACCTTC,CASSVNRGNYGYTF
TRBV29-1,NA,TRBJ2-7,TRBD1,12,TGCAGCGTCGCGGACAGGGACTACGAGCAGTACTTC,CSVADRDYEQYF
TRBV6-5,NA,TRBJ2-3,TRBD1,13,TGTGCCATCCGGGACAGGAGCACAGATACGCAGTATTTT,CAIRDRSTDTQYF
TRBV20-1,NA,TRBJ2-2,NA,11,TGCAGTGCGAGGGAGGCTAAGGAGCTGTTTTTT,CSAREAKELFF
TRBV7-2,NA,TRBJ2-4,NA,12,TGTGCCAGCAGCTATGGGCAGGGGCCTCAGTACTTC,CASSYGQGPQYF
TRBV21-1,NA,TRBJ1-1,NA,15,TGTGCCAGCAGCAAAAGGCACAGCAACGATGCTGAAGCTTTCTTT,CASSKRHSNDAEAFF
TRBV7-2,NA,TRBJ2-1,NA,14,TGTGCCAGCAGCTTAGCGCTTGAGTACAATGAGCAGTTCTTC,CASSLALEYNEQFF
TRBV7-2,NA,TRBJ2-1,TRBD2,15,TGTGCCAGCAGCGTCGGGACTAGCGGCTACAATGAGCAGTTCTTC,CASSVGTSGYNEQFF
TRBV9,NA,TRBJ1-2,NA,16,TGTGCCAGCAGCCCGCGGTGGGGGCGGGGGGACTATGGCTACACCTTC,CASSPRWGRGDYGYTF
TRBV6-2/TRBV6-3,NA,TRBJ2-7,NA,16,TGTGCCAGCAGTTACTCGACGGGACATAGCTCCTACGAGCAGTACTTC,CASSYSTGHSSYEQYF
TRBV2,NA,TRBJ2-7,NA,12,TGTGCCACCTGGGACAAAGACTACGAGCAGTACTTC,CATWDKDYEQYF
TRBV30,NA,TRBJ2-7,TRBD2,13,TGTGCCTGGGATAGCGGGGACTCCTACGAGCAGTACTTC,CAWDSGDSYEQYF
TRBV12-3/TRBV12-4,NA,TRBJ1-1,NA,13,TGTGCCAGCAGTTGGGCAGGGGATACTGAAGCTTTCTTT,CASSWAGDTEAFF
TRBV7-9,NA,TRBJ1-2,TRBD1,14,TGTGCCAGCAGCAATGAGGGGGCTTGGTATGGCTACACCTTC,CASSNEGAWYGYTF
TRBV5-1,NA,TRBJ2-3,TRBD2,16,TGCGCCAGCAGCTTGACAGCGGGGGGGCTTACAGATACGCAGTATTTT,CASSLTAGGLTDTQYF
TRBV4-1,NA,TRBJ2-1,NA,15,TGCGCCAGCAGCCAAGATACACAGGCCTACAATGAGCAGTTCTTC,CASSQDTQAYNEQFF
TRBV2,NA,TRBJ1-3,NA,15,TGTGCCAGCAGTGAAGCCTCAACGCGCGGAAACACCATATATTTT,CASSEASTRGNTIYF
TRBV2,NA,TRBJ2-7,TRBD1,14,TGTGCCAGCAGGAGGGGCAGGGGGTCTTACGAGCAGTACTTC,CASRRGRGSYEQYF
TRBV5-1,NA,TRBJ2-1,NA,14,TGCGCCAGCAGCTTTAGCGACTCCTACAATGAGCAGTTCTTC,CASSFSDSYNEQFF
TRBV5-6,NA,TRBJ2-2,TRBD2,17,TGTGCCAGCAGCCGGCCATTGGATTATGGGGGGGCCGGGGAGCTGTTTTTT,CASSRPLDYGGAGELFF
TRBV27,NA,TRBJ2-3,TRBD2,15,TGTGCCAGCAGTTTAGCGGGGGGGCCTGCAGATACGCAGTATTTT,CASSLAGGPADTQYF
TRBV9,few,TRBJ2-3,NA,13,TGTGCCAGCAGCGTAGGAGGCACAGATACGCAGTATTTT,CASSVGGTDTQYF
TRBV2,NA,TRBJ2-1,TRBD2,20,TGTGCCAGCAGTGCCCTGCTAGCGGATATACTGAAGAAAAAGTACAATGAGCAGTTCTTC,CASSALLADILKKKYNEQFF
TRBV5-1,once,TRBJ1-1,NA,14,TGCGCCAGCAGCTCGGGTCCCTCGGGCACTGAAGCTTTCTTT,CASSSGPSGTEAFF
TRBV28,NA,TRBJ1-2,TRBD1,14,TGTGCCACCCCACGAAGGGGACAGGGATATGGCTACACCTTC,CATPRRGQGYGYTF
TRBV19,NA,TRBJ2-2,NA,14,TGTGCCAGTAGCAAAACAGGGTTCGCCGGGGAGCTGTTTTTT,CASSKTGFAGELFF
TRBV19,NA,TRBJ1-2,NA,15,TGTGCCAGTAGTACCGGGACTGCAAGCTTCCATGGCTACACCTTC,CASSTGTASFHGYTF
TRBV4-1,once,TRBJ1-2,NA,14,TGCGCCAGCAGCCAAGATAGGGGCCTCTATGGCTACACCTTC,CASSQDRGLYGYTF
TRBV9,NA,TRBJ1-4,TRBD1,14,TGTGCCAGCAGCACCGGGACAGGGAATGAAAAACTGTTTTTT,CASSTGTGNEKLFF
TRBV7-2,NA,TRBJ2-1,NA,13,TGTGCCAGCAGCTTAGAGATTGGCGGGGAGCAGTTCTTC,CASSLEIGGEQFF
TRBV7-3,NA,TRBJ2-1,NA,15,TGTGCCAGCAGCTTAGCTAGCGCCTCTTTTGATGAGCAGTTCTTC,CASSLASASFDEQFF
TRBV9,NA,TRBJ2-7,TRBD2,16,TGTGCCAGCAGCGTATTAGCGGGCTGGGGTAGGGACGAGCAGTACTTC,CASSVLAGWGRDEQYF
TRBV20-1,NA,TRBJ1-1,NA,11,TGCAGTGCGTCAGATAACACTGAAGCTTTCTTT,CSASDNTEAFF
TRBV5-1,few,TRBJ1-3,NA,15,TGCGCCAGCAGCCTGGCCGAGAGCTCTGGAAACACCATATATTTT,CASSLAESSGNTIYF
TRBV7-9,NA,TRBJ1-3,TRBD1,15,TGTGCCAGCAGCTCCGGACAGGGCTCTGGAAACACCATATATTTT,CASSSGQGSGNTIYF
TRBV6-5,NA,TRBJ1-1,NA,12,TGTGCCAGCAGTTACCCCGGGGGAGAAGCTTTCTTT,CASSYPGGEAFF
TRBV13,NA,TRBJ2-7,TRBD1,15,TGTGCCAGCAGCCACACCGGGACAGGGGTCTACGAGCAGTACTTC,CASSHTGTGVYEQYF
TRBV18,NA,TRBJ2-3,TRBD2,15,TGTGCCAGCTCACCCTCTAGCGGGTTCACAGATACGCAGTATTTT,CASSPSSGFTDTQYF
TRBV7-2,NA,TRBJ1-6,TRBD1,15,TGTGCCAGCAGCCCCGGGACAGGTCGCAATTCACCCCTCCACTTT,CASSPGTGRNSPLHF
TRBV29-1,NA,TRBJ2-3,NA,14,TGCAGCGTTGTGGGGGAGGACAACACAGATACGCAGTATTTT,CSVVGEDNTDTQYF
TRBV18,NA,TRBJ2-1,TRBD2,17,TGTGCCAGCTCACCAGGGAACGGGGGGGCCGGACCCAATGAGCAGTTCTTC,CASSPGNGGAGPNEQFF
TRBV2,NA,TRBJ2-7,TRBD1,14,TGTGCCAGCAGTGAGTGGACAGGGGGCAACGAGCAGTACTTC,CASSEWTGGNEQYF
TRBV5-6,NA,TRBJ1-6,NA,13,TGTGCCAGCAGCCCCGGGACGGGGGAGGCCCTCCACTTT,CASSPGTGEALHF